The 27 T cell receptor beta chains below come from one sample, sequenced in a study of CD8+ T cells in alopecia areata. Treatment reported: oral pan-JAK inhibitor, 5-10 mg twice daily. The authors extracted RNA and reverse transcribed it into cDNA as the sequencing template. Data came from immunoSEQ multiplex PCR; TCRdb stores just in-frame clones and leaves some out. The sample lists around 290,000 clones; 55% to 70% were seen once. The sequencing used CD4+ T cells sorted from blood, collected at week 24, from a patient treated with tofacitinib. The receptor source for this set is a human donor with alopecia areata.

The V call is TRBV28, the J call TRBJ2-3; possibly TRBD2 for D (6 bases). Germline V gene data show CDR1 as MDHEN and CDR2 as SYDVKM. V was shortened by 7 bases and J by 1 base, with 15 bases between the two germline ends. CDR3 size: 15 residues. The CDR3 DNA follows: TGTGCCAGCACCCAGGCGGGACTTCGCACAGATACGCAGTATTTT. Residues: CASTQAGLRTDTQYF.

This chain joins TRBV5-1 and TRBJ2-2; the match to TRBD1 covers 7 bases. The junction had 8 bases not matched to a gene; V was cut back by 7 bases and J by 8 bases. Germline V gene sequence: CDR1 SGHRS, CDR2 YFSETQ. The CDR3 runs 13 residues. DNA of the CDR3: TGCGCCAGCTCGGACAGGTCCTTTGGGGAGCTGTTTTTT. Protein sequence: CASSDRSFGELFF.

This clone was observed once. V is TRBV9 and J is TRBJ2-5, with D maybe TRBD1 (5 bases). This CDR3 region has 14 residues. The ends were cut back, 5 bases at V and 0 bases at J, with 11 bases in the middle. CDR1 SGDLS and CDR2 YYNGEE come from the germline V gene. The CDR3 region has the DNA TGTGCCAGCAGTGCTATGACAGACCAAGAGACCCAGTACTTC. This translates into CASSAMTDQETQYF.

This clone appeared a single time. The genes are TRBV15 and TRBJ2-3; D call uncertain. V dropped 4 bases and J dropped 2 bases, with 10 bases sitting between them. Germline V gene lookup returns CDR1 LNHNV and CDR2 YYDKDF (reference sequence). The CDR3 is 14 amino acids. This CDR3 reads CATSITSNTDTQYF. The CDR3 region has the DNA TGTGCCACCAGCATAACCTCTAACACAGATACGCAGTATTTT.

This chain uses TRBV7-8 with TRBJ2-3; D call uncertain. CDR1 and CDR2 (germline): SGHVS, FQNEAQ. Trimming pared 1 base from V and 2 bases from J, leaving 7 bases between. This CDR3 contains 14 residues. CDR3 bases: TGTGCCAGCAGCTTAGTGTTGGCCACAGATACGCAGTATTTT. It yields the protein CASSLVLATDTQYF.

V is TRBV2 and J is TRBJ2-1, with TRBD1 matching over 7 bases. The V and J ends lost 8 bases and 7 bases, in that order; junction bases with no gene match: 2. CDR1 and CDR2 (germline): SNHLY, FYNNEI. This CDR3 spans 11 amino acids. For the CDR3, the DNA is TGTGCCAGCGCAGGGGGAAATGAGCAGTTCTTC. It yields the protein CASAGGNEQFF. Full variable domain (rest looked up from reference TRBV2 and TRBJ2-1): EPEVTQTPSHQVTQMGQEVILRCVPISNHLYFYWYRQILGQKVEFLVSFYNNEISEKSEIFDDQFSVERPDGSNFTLKIRSTKLEDSAMYFCASAGGNEQFFGPGTRLTVL.

The gene calls are TRBV29-1 and TRBJ2-5; 9 positions match TRBD1. With V trimmed by 4 bases and J by 5 bases, 8 bases remained unmatched. CDR3 length: 14 amino acids. Germline lookup yields CDR1 SQVTM and CDR2 ANQGSEA. CDR3 sequence (DNA): TGCAGCGTTGGGAAGTCGGGGACAGGGGAGACCCAGTACTTC. Translated, it gives CSVGKSGTGETQYF.

The chain recombines TRBV27 with TRBJ1-6; 9 bases agree with TRBD1. CDR1 is MNHEY, CDR2 SMNVEV, per germline (reference sequence). CDR3 size: 14 residues. Germline trimming cut 8 bases from V and 6 bases from J; bases unmatched to any gene: 5. The CDR3 region is CASGQDRGNSPLHF. The DNA for the CDR3 is TGTGCCAGCGGACAGGACAGGGGTAATTCACCCCTCCACTTT.

The CDR3 DNA reads as TGCGCCAGCAGCGGCCCAAGCACAGATACGCAGTATTTT. Translated: CASSGPSTDTQYF. V and J are TRBV5-1 and TRBJ2-3, with D uncertain. Germline CDR1 and CDR2: SGHRS and YFSETQ. The CDR3 totals 13 residues. Trimming shortened V by 4 bases and J by 0 bases, and 6 bases separated the two germline ends. Supplemented by reference TRBV5-1 and TRBJ2-3, the full variable domain reads KAGVTQTPRYLIKTRGQQVTLSCSPISGHRSVSWYQQTPGQGLQFLFEYFSETQRNKGNFPGRFSGRQFSNSRSEMNVSTLELGDSALYLCASSGPSTDTQYFGPGTRLTVL.

The chain uses TRBV9 and TRBJ2-7, with no clear D. CDR3 size: 15 residues. CDR1 and CDR2 (germline): SGDLS, YYNGEE. The germline V and J ends were trimmed by 0 bases and 1 base, with 11 bases remaining between them. The CDR3 reads CASSVGSRSSYEQYF. CDR3 coding DNA: TGTGCCAGCAGCGTAGGTTCCAGATCTTCCTACGAGCAGTACTTC.

The chain carries TRBV30 and TRBJ1-2; possibly TRBD1 for D (6 bases). The CDR3 contains 12 residues. Trimming cost V 5 bases and J 11 bases, with 18 bases left between them. CDR1 is GTSNPN, CDR2 SVGIG, per germline (reference sequence). The CDR3 bases are TGTGCCTGGGGGACGACAGGCATAGCGTACACCTTC. It is translated as CAWGTTGIAYTF.

The DNA for the CDR3 is TGTGCCAGCAGCTCCGGGACAGGGCGGAACATTCAGTACTTC. Encoded protein: CASSSGTGRNIQYF. The chain links TRBV7-2 to TRBJ2-4; 9 nucleotides agree with TRBD1. The ends lost 4 bases at V and 7 bases at J; junction bases unmatched: 5. The V gene's germline CDR1 is SGHTA and CDR2 FQGNSA. CDR3 length: 14 residues.

This clone was found once. The V gene is TRBV30, the J gene TRBJ2-5; TRBD1 agrees at 9 bases. V lost 4 bases and J lost 4; bases outside the gene matches: 4. The CDR3 totals 13 residues. Germline CDR1 and CDR2: GTSNPN and SVGIG (reference sequence). The DNA for the CDR3 is TGTGCCTGGACTTACAGGGGGCTAGAGACCCAGTACTTC. Its translation: CAWTYRGLETQYF.

The rearrangement links TRBV27 to TRBJ1-1; possibly TRBD1 for D (6 bases). The ends were cut back, 2 bases at V and 7 bases at J, with 11 bases in the middle. Germline values: CDR1 MNHEY, CDR2 SMNVEV (reference sequence). CDR3 size: 13 residues. The CDR3 reads CASSLKRGYEAFF. DNA for the CDR3: TGTGCCAGCAGTTTAAAGAGGGGGTATGAAGCTTTCTTT.

The V gene is TRBV9, the J gene TRBJ2-1; 9 positions match TRBD2. The CDR3 sequence is 16 residues long. Germline values: CDR1 SGDLS, CDR2 YYNGEE. Trimming at V came to 0 bases and at J to 4 bases, leaving 5 bases not matched to a gene. The CDR3 is CASSVGSGGLYNEQFF. The DNA of the CDR3 is TGTGCCAGCAGCGTAGGAAGCGGGGGGCTTTACAATGAGCAGTTCTTC.

The chain couples TRBV9 to TRBJ2-7, with 7 bases that match TRBD1. There are 14 residues in the CDR3. Germline CDR1 is SGDLS and CDR2 is YYNGEE. Germline trimming cut 2 bases from V and 4 bases from J; bases unmatched to any gene: 6. The CDR3 bases are TGTGCCAGCAGCGTTTCCCCGACAGGGTACGAGCAGTACTTC. Residues: CASSVSPTGYEQYF.

The count of this clone is one. The V call is TRBV30, the J call TRBJ1-2; possible D gene TRBD1, 6 bases. Trimming took off 0 bases at V and 4 bases at J, with 18 bases between the two ends. Germline V gene sequence: CDR1 GTSNPN, CDR2 SVGIG (reference sequence). The CDR3 length is 16 residues. The CDR3 protein is CAWSVQRTAIFYGYTF. CDR3 sequence (DNA): TGTGCCTGGAGTGTACAGCGGACAGCTATTTTCTATGGCTACACCTTC.

The gene calls are TRBV10-3 and TRBJ2-2, with TRBD2 matching over 11 bases. This CDR3 has 17 residues. Germline V gene sequence: CDR1 ENHRY, CDR2 SYGVKD. The trim removed 8 bases at V and 1 base at J, leaving 9 bases unmatched. Here the CDR3 DNA reads TGTGCCATCGCGGCGACTAGCGGGGTCGGGAACACCGGGGAGCTGTTTTTT. It encodes CAIAATSGVGNTGELFF.

The DNA of the CDR3 is TGTGCCACCGGGGAATGGGACCCCCTAAATTCACCCCTCCACTTT. This encodes CATGEWDPLNSPLHF. The gene calls are TRBV7-2 and TRBJ1-6; weak D call: TRBD1 (5 bases). Deletions cut 10 bases from V and 7 bases from J, with 20 bases between. Germline values: CDR1 SGHTA, CDR2 FQGNSA. The CDR3 length is 15 residues.

The rearrangement links TRBV7-3 to TRBJ2-5, with a tentative D call TRBD1 (5 bases). The germline V gene has CDR1 SGHTA and CDR2 FQGTGA. V dropped 1 base and J dropped 2 bases, with 8 bases sitting between them. The CDR3 has 14 amino acids. CDR3 region: CASSLSQGQETQYF. The DNA for the CDR3 is TGTGCCAGCAGCTTAAGTCAGGGACAAGAGACCCAGTACTTC.

The chain couples TRBV19 to TRBJ2-7; D possibly corresponds to TRBD1 (6 bases). The germline V gene has CDR1 LNHDA and CDR2 SQIVND (reference sequence). V was cut by 4 bases and J by 2 bases, with 12 bases left in between. This CDR3 is 14 amino acids long. The CDR3 loop reads CASSRDRRTYEQYF. The CDR3 nucleotides are TGTGCCAGTAGTAGAGACAGGAGAACCTACGAGCAGTACTTC.

Notes on this clone: Other nucleotide sequences from this sample produce the same CDR3. The chain combines TRBV30 with TRBJ1-1; 8 bases align to TRBD1. V lost 0 bases and J lost 5; bases outside the gene matches: 2. Per germline, CDR1 GTSNPN and CDR2 SVGIG (reference sequence). The CDR3 extends over 13 amino acids. The CDR3 DNA is TGTGCCTGGAGTGTAACAGGGGGAACTGAAGCTTTCTTT. Protein: CAWSVTGGTEAFF.

V usage is TRBV11-2 and J usage is TRBJ1-1; no firm D call. The V gene lost 5 bases and the J gene lost 6 bases, with 16 bases spanning the gap. CDR1 SGHAT and CDR2 FQNNGV come from the germline V gene. The CDR3 length is 14 residues. The CDR3 region has the DNA TGTGCCAGCAGCGAGACAAGGACGAGGGCTGAAGCTTTCTTT. Its translation is CASSETRTRAEAFF.

The rearrangement links TRBV5-1 to TRBJ1-2; D is ambiguous. The V end lost 0 bases, the J end lost 7 bases, and 7 bases lay between the germline ends. The CDR3 runs 12 residues. Germline values: CDR1 SGHRS, CDR2 YFSETQ. As DNA, the CDR3 is TGCGCCAGCAGCTTGGAACAGAGTGGCTACACCTTC. Amino acid sequence: CASSLEQSGYTF.

This clone was detected only a few times. The chain couples TRBV28 to TRBJ1-2; 7 positions match TRBD1. CDR3 length equals 12 residues. Per the germline V gene, CDR1 is MDHEN and CDR2 is SYDVKM. The V and J ends lost 2 bases and 6 bases, in that order; junction bases with no gene match: 0. The CDR3 protein is CASSLRGHGYTF. The DNA for the CDR3 is TGTGCCAGCAGTTTAAGGGGGCATGGCTACACCTTC.

The genes are TRBV30 and TRBJ1-1, with TRBD1 identical over 7 bases. V lost 2 bases and J lost 0; bases outside the gene matches: 9. Germline CDR1 GTSNPN, CDR2 SVGIG (reference sequence). The CDR3 runs 16 residues. The chain's CDR3 is CAWSPARTGLNTEAFF. In DNA, the CDR3 is TGTGCCTGGAGTCCTGCGCGGACAGGACTGAACACTGAAGCTTTCTTT.

The J gene is TRBJ2-2, the V gene TRBV9; 8 nucleotides align to TRBD1. Germline V gene lookup returns CDR1 SGDLS and CDR2 YYNGEE. The V segment lost 4 bases and the J segment 7 bases; nucleotides outside the gene matches: 3. CDR3 size: 13 residues. The CDR3 coding sequence is TGTGCCAGCAGCTACAGGGGGAACGGGGAGCTGTTTTTT. Amino acid sequence: CASSYRGNGELFF.